What follows describes a single T cell receptor (beta chain). Primers used in a second PCR of about 6 to 11 cycles were a sample-barcoded 5' primer and a J-beta primer mix. Researchers report that a template-switch adaptor with 12 random nucleotides tagged each cDNA molecule. Each sample provided no less than 2.5 million CDR3-containing paired-end reads. Using its own MiXCR run on the 5' RACE reads, TCRdb lists one record per CDR3 protein. The sample lists about 1,400,000 distinct CDR3 sequences, 42% occurring once. The data derive from a study of blood T cells in healthy people across ages. The V gene lost 4 bases and the J gene lost 8 bases, with 18 bases spanning the gap. The CDR3 has 15 amino acids. Germline V CDR1 and CDR2: MGHRA, YSYEKL.

The sequenced material came from blood. The receptor's source is a woman in her late teens or twenties in good health. This chain uses TRBV4-1 with TRBJ2-4; possibly TRBD2 for D (6 bases). This chain's CDR3 is CASSLPGLEGDIQYF. The CDR3 DNA follows: TGCGCCAGCAGCCTCCCTGGGCTGGAGGGTGACATTCAGTACTTC.